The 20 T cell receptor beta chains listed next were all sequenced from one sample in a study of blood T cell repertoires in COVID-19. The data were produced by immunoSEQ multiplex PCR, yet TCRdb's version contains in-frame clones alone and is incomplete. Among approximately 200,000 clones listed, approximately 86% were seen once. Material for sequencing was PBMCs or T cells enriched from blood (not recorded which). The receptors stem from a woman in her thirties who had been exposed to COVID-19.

This chain's CDR3 is CASSPPPGSGGYTF. CDR3 sequence (DNA): TGTGCCAGTAGTCCCCCCCCCGGGTCCGGTGGCTACACCTTC. The V call is TRBV19, the J call TRBJ1-2; no clear D. This CDR3 spans 14 amino acids. CDR1 and CDR2 from the germline V gene are LNHDA and SQIVND (reference sequence). The germline V and J ends were trimmed by 5 bases and 7 bases, with 17 bases remaining between them. Variable domain in full (rest from reference TRBV19 and TRBJ1-2): DGGITQSPKYLFRKEGQNVTLSCEQNLNHDAMYWYRQDPGQGLRLIYYSQIVNDFQKGDIAEGYSVSREKKESFPLTVTSAQKNPTAFYLCASSPPPGSGGYTFGSGTRLTVV.

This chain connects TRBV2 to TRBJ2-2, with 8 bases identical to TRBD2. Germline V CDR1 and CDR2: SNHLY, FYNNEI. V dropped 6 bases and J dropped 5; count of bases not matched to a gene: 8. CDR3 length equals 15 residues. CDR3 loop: CASSVAGRWTGELFF. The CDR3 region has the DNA TGTGCCAGCAGCGTAGCGGGGCGGTGGACCGGGGAGCTGTTTTTT.

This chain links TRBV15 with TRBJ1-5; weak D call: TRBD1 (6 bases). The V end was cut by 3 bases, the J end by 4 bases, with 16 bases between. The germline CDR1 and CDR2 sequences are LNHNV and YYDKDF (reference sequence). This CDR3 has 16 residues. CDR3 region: CATSRSGRTGNQPQHF. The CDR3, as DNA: TGTGCCACCAGCAGGTCAGGACGTACAGGGAATCAGCCCCAGCATTTT.

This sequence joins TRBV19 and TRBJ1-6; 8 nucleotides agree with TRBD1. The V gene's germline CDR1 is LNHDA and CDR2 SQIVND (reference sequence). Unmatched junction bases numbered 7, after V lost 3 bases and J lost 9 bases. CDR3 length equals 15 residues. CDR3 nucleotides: TGTGCCAGTAGTATTCAGGGGGCTGAGGGTTCACCCCTCCACTTT. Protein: CASSIQGAEGSPLHF.

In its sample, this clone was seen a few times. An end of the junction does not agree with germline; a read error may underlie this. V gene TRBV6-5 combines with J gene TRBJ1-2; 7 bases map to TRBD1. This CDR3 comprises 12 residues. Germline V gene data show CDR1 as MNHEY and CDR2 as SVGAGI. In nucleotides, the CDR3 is TGTGCCAGCAGTTACTGGACAGGCCATAGGATCTTC. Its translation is CASSYWTGHRIF.

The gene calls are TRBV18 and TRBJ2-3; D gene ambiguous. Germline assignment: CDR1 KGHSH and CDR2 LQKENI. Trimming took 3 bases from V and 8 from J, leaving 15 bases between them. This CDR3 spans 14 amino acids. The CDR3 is CASSPGDRRSTQYF. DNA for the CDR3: TGTGCCAGCTCACCCGGTGACCGGCGGTCTACGCAGTATTTT. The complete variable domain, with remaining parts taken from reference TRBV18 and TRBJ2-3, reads NAGVMQNPRHLVRRRGQEARLRCSPMKGHSHVYWYRQLPEEGLKFMVYLQKENIIDESGMPKERFSAEFPKEGPSILRIQQVVRGDSAAYFCASSPGDRRSTQYFGPGTRLTVL.

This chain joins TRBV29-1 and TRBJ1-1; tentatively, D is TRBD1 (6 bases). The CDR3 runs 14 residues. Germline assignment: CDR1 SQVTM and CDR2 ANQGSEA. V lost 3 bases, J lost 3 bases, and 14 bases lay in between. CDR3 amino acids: CSVDNRALDTEAFF. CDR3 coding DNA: TGCAGCGTTGATAACAGGGCGTTGGACACTGAAGCTTTCTTT.

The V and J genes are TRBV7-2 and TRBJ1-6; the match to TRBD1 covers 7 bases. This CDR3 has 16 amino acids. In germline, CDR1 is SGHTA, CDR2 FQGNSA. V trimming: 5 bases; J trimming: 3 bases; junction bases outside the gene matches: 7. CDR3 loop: CASSRRQGLYNSPLHF. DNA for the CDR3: TGTGCCAGCAGCCGGCGACAGGGACTCTATAATTCACCCCTCCACTTT.

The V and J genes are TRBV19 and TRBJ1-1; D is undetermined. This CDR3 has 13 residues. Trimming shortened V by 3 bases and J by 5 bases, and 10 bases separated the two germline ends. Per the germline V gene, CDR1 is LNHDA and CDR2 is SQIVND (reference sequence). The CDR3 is CASSMYSKTEAFF. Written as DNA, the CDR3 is TGTGCCAGTAGTATGTACAGTAAGACTGAAGCTTTCTTT.

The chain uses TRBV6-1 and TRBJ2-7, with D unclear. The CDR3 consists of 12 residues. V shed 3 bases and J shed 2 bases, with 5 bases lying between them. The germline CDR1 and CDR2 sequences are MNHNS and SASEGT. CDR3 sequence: CASSERAYEQYF. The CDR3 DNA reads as TGTGCCAGCAGTGAGCGCGCCTACGAGCAGTACTTC.

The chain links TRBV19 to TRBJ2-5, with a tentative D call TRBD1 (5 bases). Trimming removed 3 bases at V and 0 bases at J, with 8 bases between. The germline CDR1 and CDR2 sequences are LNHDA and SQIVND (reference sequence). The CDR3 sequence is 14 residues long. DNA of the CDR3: TGTGCCAGTAGTATCAAGGGGAACCAAGAGACCCAGTACTTC. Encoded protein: CASSIKGNQETQYF.

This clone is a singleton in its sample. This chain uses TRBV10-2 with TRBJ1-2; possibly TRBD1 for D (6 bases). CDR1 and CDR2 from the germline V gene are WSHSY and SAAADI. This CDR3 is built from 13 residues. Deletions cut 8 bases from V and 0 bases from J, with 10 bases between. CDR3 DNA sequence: TGCGCCAGCCGGGACAAAGCTAACTATGGCTACACCTTC. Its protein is CASRDKANYGYTF.

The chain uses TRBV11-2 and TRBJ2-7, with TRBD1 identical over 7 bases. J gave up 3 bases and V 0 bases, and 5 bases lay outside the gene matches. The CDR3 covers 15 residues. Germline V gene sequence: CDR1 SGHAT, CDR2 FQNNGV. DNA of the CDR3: TGTGCCAGCAGCTTAGATCAGGGACAGCTCTACGAGCAGTACTTC. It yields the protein CASSLDQGQLYEQYF.

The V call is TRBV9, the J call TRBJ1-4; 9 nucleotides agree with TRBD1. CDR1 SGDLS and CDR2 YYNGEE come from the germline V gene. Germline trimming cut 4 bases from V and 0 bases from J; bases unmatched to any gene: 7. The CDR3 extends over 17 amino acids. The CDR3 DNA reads TGTGCCAGCAGCCAGGGACAGGGCAGTGCAACTAATGAAAAACTGTTTTTT. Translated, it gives CASSQGQGSATNEKLFF. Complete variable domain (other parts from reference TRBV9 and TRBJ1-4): DSGVTQTPKHLITATGQRVTLRCSPRSGDLSVYWYQQSLDQGLQFLIQYYNGEERAKGNILERFSAQQFPDLHSELNLSSLELGDSALYFCASSQGQGSATNEKLFFGSGTQLSVL.

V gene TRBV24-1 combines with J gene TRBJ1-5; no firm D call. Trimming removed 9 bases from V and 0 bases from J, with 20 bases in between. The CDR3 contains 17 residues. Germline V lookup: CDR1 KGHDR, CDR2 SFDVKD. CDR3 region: CATLTRVALYSNQPQHF. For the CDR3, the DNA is TGTGCCACCCTGACGAGGGTAGCCCTTTATAGCAATCAGCCCCAGCATTTT.

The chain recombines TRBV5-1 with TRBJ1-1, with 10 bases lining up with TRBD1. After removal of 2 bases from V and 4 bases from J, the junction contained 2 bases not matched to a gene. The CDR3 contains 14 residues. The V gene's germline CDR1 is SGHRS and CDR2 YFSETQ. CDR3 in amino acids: CASSFRTGGTEAFF. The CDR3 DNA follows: TGCGCCAGCAGCTTTAGGACAGGGGGCACTGAAGCTTTCTTT.

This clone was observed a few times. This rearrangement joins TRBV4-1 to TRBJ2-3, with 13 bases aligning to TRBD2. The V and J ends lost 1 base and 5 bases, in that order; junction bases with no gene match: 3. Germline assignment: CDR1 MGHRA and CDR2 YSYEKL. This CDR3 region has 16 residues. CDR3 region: CASSQGTSGGQDTQYF. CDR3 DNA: TGCGCCAGCAGCCAAGGGACTAGCGGGGGACAAGATACGCAGTATTTT.

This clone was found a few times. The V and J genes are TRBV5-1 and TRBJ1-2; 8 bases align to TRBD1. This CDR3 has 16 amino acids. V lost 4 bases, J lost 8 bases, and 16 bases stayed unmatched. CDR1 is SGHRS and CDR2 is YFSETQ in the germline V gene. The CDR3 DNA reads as TGCGCCAGCAGCCCCGGACAGGGCATTGACGTGCGGGGCTACACCTTC. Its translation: CASSPGQGIDVRGYTF.

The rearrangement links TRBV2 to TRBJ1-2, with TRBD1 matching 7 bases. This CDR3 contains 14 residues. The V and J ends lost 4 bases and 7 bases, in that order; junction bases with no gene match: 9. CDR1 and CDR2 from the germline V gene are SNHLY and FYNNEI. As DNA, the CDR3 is TGTGCCAGCAGTGGCCCACTCAACAGGGGTGGCTACACCTTC. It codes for CASSGPLNRGGYTF.

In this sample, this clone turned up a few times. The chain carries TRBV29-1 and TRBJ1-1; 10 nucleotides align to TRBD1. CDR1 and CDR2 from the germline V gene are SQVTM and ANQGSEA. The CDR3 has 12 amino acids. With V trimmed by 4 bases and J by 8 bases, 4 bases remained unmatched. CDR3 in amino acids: CSVADRGLEAFF. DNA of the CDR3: TGCAGCGTTGCCGACAGGGGGCTAGAAGCTTTCTTT.